The 11 T cell receptor beta chains below all came from one sample that was sequenced in a study of cytomegalovirus exposure and HLA in healthy donors. The PCR contained 60 Vbeta and 13 Jbeta primers. Clones were sequenced by immunoSEQ multiplex PCR, and TCRdb holds only the in-frame ones, with some missing. Among more than 110,000 clones listed, about 80% were seen once. Sequencing was done on a sample of PBMCs. The origin of the receptors is a male donor in good health and CMV-seropositive.

J is TRBJ2-7 and V is TRBV20-1; TRBD2 agrees at 7 bases. Losses at the gene ends were 4 bases for V and 7 bases for J; bases not matched to a gene: 4. Germline V lookup: CDR1 DFQATT, CDR2 SNEGSKA (reference sequence). The CDR3 runs 11 residues. The CDR3 loop is CSANSGFEQYF. The CDR3 DNA is TGCAGTGCTAATAGCGGGTTTGAGCAGTACTTC.

The V gene is TRBV9, the J gene TRBJ2-6; D perhaps matches TRBD1 (5 bases). Trimming pared 0 bases from V and 2 bases from J, leaving 6 bases between. This CDR3 contains 15 residues. The germline CDR1 and CDR2 sequences are SGDLS and YYNGEE. CDR3 bases: TGTGCCAGCAGCGTAGAAGGGGCTGGGGCCAACGTCCTGACTTTC. Its protein product is CASSVEGAGANVLTF.

V usage is TRBV13 and J usage is TRBJ2-7, with a possible D match to TRBD2 (5 bases). The CDR3 is 12 residues long. The germline gives CDR1 PRHDT, CDR2 FYEKMQ (reference sequence). V was clipped by 5 bases and J by 4 bases, with 9 bases between them. The CDR3 reads CASSTGFYEQYF. The CDR3 nucleotides are TGTGCCAGCAGCACGGGATTTTACGAGCAGTACTTC.

This clone was detected only a few times. The genes are TRBV5-4 and TRBJ1-2; a possible D gene is TRBD1 (5 bases). CDR1 and CDR2 from the germline V gene are SGHNT and YYREEE (reference sequence). This CDR3 has 17 amino acids. Deletions cut 4 bases from V and 2 bases from J, with 21 bases between. The CDR3 sequence is CASSRSVSSEGNYGYTF. The CDR3 DNA follows: TGTGCCAGCAGCCGTTCCGTTTCGTCGGAGGGGAACTATGGCTACACCTTC. Full variable domain (rest looked up from reference TRBV5-4 and TRBJ1-2): ETGVTQSPTHLIKTRGQQVTLRCSSQSGHNTVSWYQQALGQGPQFIFQYYREEENGRGNFPPRFSGLQFPNYSSELNVNALELDDSALYLCASSRSVSSEGNYGYTFGSGTRLTVV.

A single count supports this clone. The rearrangement joins TRBV28 to TRBJ2-7; D not resolved. Per germline, CDR1 MDHEN and CDR2 SYDVKM. The V end was cut by 2 bases, the J end by 2 bases, with 10 bases between. The CDR3 sequence is 14 residues long. The CDR3 region is CASSLRGETYEQYF. CDR3 coding DNA: TGTGCCAGCAGTTTACGAGGAGAGACCTACGAGCAGTACTTC.

This clone was picked up a small number of times. The rearrangement uses TRBV19 and TRBJ2-6; D remains unclear. V was pared by 1 base and J by 3 bases, with 4 bases between. The CDR3 contains 14 residues. CDR1 is LNHDA, CDR2 SQIVND, per germline (reference sequence). The CDR3 sequence: CASSIGGGANVLTF. CDR3 nucleotides: TGTGCCAGTAGTATAGGAGGTGGGGCCAACGTCCTGACTTTC.

The chain is built from TRBV1 and TRBJ2-4; no DNA check was done on the table's D call, TRBD1. TRBV1 is shown as a pseudogene. CDR3 length equals 17 residues. The CDR3 loop is CTSSQEEGALAKNIQYF. CDR3 DNA sequence: TGCACCAGCAGCCAAGAGGAGGGGGCACTAGCCAAAAACATTCAGTACTTC.

The chain has TRBV7-9 and TRBJ2-7; D is possibly TRBD2 (7 bases). V was pared by 0 bases and J by 6 bases, with 12 bases between. Per germline, CDR1 SEHNR and CDR2 FQNEAQ (reference sequence). The CDR3 length is 14 residues. CDR3 nucleotide sequence: TGTGCCAGCAGCTTAGCTGTAGGGGGGGGCGAGCAGTACTTC. The encoded protein is CASSLAVGGGEQYF.

This sequence joins TRBV27 and TRBJ2-5, with D maybe TRBD2 (6 bases). The CDR3 is made up of 19 amino acids. V was shortened by 3 bases and J by 5 bases, with 28 bases between the two germline ends. Germline assignment: CDR1 MNHEY and CDR2 SMNVEV (reference sequence). This chain's CDR3 is CASSFGPSPTSLGRETQYF. The CDR3 nucleotides read TGTGCCAGCAGTTTTGGGCCGAGCCCGACTAGTTTGGGTCGGGAGACCCAGTACTTC.

The V and J genes are TRBV2 and TRBJ2-7, with unresolved D. Germline V gene data show CDR1 as SNHLY and CDR2 as FYNNEI. This CDR3 is built from 11 residues. Trimming left V 5 bases short and J 3 bases short, with 5 bases between. The CDR3 protein is CASSQYYEQYF. The DNA of the CDR3 is TGTGCCAGCAGTCAGTACTACGAGCAGTACTTC.

The chain combines TRBV19 with TRBJ2-6, with D unclear. Germline V gene sequence: CDR1 LNHDA, CDR2 SQIVND (reference sequence). The CDR3 is 16 residues long. Trimming left V 6 bases short and J 4 bases short, with 16 bases between. CDR3 protein: CASSHGERAGANVLTF. CDR3 DNA: TGTGCCAGTAGCCATGGAGAGCGAGCCGGGGCCAACGTCCTGACTTTC.